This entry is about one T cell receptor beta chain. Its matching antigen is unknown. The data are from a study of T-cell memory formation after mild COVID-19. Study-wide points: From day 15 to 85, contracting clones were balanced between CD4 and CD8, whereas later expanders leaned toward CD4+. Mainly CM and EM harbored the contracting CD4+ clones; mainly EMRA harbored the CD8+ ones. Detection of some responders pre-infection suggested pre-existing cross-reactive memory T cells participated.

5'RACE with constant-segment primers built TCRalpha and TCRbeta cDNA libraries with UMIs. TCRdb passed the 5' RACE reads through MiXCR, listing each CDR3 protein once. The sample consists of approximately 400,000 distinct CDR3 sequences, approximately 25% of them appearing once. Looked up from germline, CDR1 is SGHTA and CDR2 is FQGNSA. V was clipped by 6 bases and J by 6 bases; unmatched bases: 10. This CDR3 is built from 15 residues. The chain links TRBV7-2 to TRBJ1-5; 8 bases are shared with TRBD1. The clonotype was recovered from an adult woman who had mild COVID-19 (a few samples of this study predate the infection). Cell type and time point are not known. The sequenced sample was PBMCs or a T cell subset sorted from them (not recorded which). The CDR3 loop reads CASRPTGAYSQPQHF. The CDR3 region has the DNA TGTGCCAGCAGGCCGACAGGGGCCTACAGTCAGCCCCAGCATTTT.